These T cell receptor beta chains were read from a single sample in a study of identical twins. TCRdb redid the calling of the 5' RACE reads with MiXCR, one entry per CDR3 protein. Of about 690,000 distinct CDR3 sequences listed, over 20% are singletons. A further study also used this sample, focusing on T cells expressing NK-cell markers.

Sequencing used PBMCs. Receptor source: a woman younger than 30 in good health. The CDR3 runs from the conserved cysteine through the conserved F or W. A D gene is named only where the DNA matches it firmly. Size tells how often a clone was seen (once, few, many) or the class of an expanded clone, and some rows leave it out.

TRBV12-3/TRBV12-4	TRBJ2-5	NA	few	CASRSRGGGLETQYF	TGTGCCTCCCGATCTCGAGGGGGGGGTTTGGAGACCCAGTACTTC
TRBV20-1	TRBJ2-7	TRBD2	few	CSARGVGLAGEEPYEQYF	TGCAGTGCTAGGGGGGTGGGACTAGCGGGAGAAGAACCCTACGAGCAGTACTTC
TRBV11-1	TRBJ2-5	NA	few	CASSLGGTGWETQYF	TGTGCCAGCAGCTTAGGAGGGACGGGTTGGGAGACCCAGTACTTC
TRBV7-2	TRBJ1-1	NA	few	CASSSHRANTEAFF	TGTGCCAGCAGCTCCCACAGGGCGAACACTGAAGCTTTCTTT
TRBV29-1	TRBJ1-2	NA	NA	CSAKGWASGGYTF	TGCAGCGCCAAGGGATGGGCCTCTGGTGGCTACACCTTC
TRBV24-1	TRBJ2-1	TRBD2	NA	CATSEPGGTSYNEQFF	TGTGCCACCAGTGAACCGGGGGGAACCTCCTACAATGAGCAGTTCTTC
TRBV29-1	TRBJ2-6	NA	many	CSAPAGALEANVLTF	TGCAGCGCTCCGGCGGGGGCTTTGGAAGCCAACGTCCTGACTTTC
TRBV11-2	TRBJ2-3	NA	NA	CASSAQVAGPSDTQYF	TGTGCCAGCAGCGCCCAGGTTGCGGGCCCTTCGGATACGCAGTATTTT
TRBV12-3/TRBV12-4	TRBJ2-7	TRBD1	many	CASSLGTGGSYEQYF	TGTGCCAGCAGCTTAGGGACAGGGGGCTCCTACGAGCAGTACTTC
TRBV19	TRBJ1-1	NA	NA	CASSIFRTAEAFF	TGTGCCAGTAGTATTTTTAGGACAGCAGAAGCTTTCTTT